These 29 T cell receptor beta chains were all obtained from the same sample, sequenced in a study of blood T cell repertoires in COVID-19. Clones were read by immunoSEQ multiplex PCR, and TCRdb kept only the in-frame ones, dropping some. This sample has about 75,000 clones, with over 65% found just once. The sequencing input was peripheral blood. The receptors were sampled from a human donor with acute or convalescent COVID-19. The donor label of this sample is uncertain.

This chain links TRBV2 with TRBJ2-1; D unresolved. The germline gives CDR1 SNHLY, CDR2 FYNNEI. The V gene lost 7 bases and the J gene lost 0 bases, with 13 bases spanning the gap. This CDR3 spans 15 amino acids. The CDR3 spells CASTLRDNSYNEQFF. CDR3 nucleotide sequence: TGTGCCAGCACCCTACGAGACAACTCCTACAATGAGCAGTTCTTC. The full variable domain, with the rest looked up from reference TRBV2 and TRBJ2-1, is EPEVTQTPSHQVTQMGQEVILRCVPISNHLYFYWYRQILGQKVEFLVSFYNNEISEKSEIFDDQFSVERPDGSNFTLKIRSTKLEDSAMYFCASTLRDNSYNEQFFGPGTRLTVL.

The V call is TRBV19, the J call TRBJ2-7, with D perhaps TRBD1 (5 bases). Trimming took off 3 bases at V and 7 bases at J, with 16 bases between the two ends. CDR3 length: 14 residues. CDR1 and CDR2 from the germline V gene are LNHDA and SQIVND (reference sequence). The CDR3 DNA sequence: TGTGCCAGTAGTATCGTCGAAATGCAGGGTGAGCAGTACTTC. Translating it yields CASSIVEMQGEQYF.

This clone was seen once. In DNA form, the CDR3 reads TGCAGTGCTAGTGGACTAGCGGGGGGTCTCAACACCGGGGAGCTGTTTTTT. It yields the protein CSASGLAGGLNTGELFF. V usage is TRBV20-1 and J usage is TRBJ2-2, with 14 positions matching TRBD2. Germline assignment: CDR1 DFQATT and CDR2 SNEGSKA (reference sequence). V trimming: 3 bases; J trimming: 2 bases; junction bases outside the gene matches: 5. The CDR3 spans 17 residues.

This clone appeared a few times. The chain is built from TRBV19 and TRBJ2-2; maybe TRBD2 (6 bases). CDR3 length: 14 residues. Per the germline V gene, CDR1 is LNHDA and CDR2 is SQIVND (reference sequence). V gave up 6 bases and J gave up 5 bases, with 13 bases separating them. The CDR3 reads CASRFDGTTGELFF. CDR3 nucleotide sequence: TGTGCCAGTAGGTTCGACGGGACTACCGGGGAGCTGTTTTTT. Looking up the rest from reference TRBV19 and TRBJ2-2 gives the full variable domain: DGGITQSPKYLFRKEGQNVTLSCEQNLNHDAMYWYRQDPGQGLRLIYYSQIVNDFQKGDIAEGYSVSREKKESFPLTVTSAQKNPTAFYLCASRFDGTTGELFFGEGSRLTVL.

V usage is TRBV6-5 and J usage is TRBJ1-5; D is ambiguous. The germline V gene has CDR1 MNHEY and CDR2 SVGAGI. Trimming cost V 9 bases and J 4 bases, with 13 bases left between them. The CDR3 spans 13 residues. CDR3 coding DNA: TGTGCCAGTCTGGTAGGGAGAAATCAGCCCCAGCATTTT. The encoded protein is CASLVGRNQPQHF.

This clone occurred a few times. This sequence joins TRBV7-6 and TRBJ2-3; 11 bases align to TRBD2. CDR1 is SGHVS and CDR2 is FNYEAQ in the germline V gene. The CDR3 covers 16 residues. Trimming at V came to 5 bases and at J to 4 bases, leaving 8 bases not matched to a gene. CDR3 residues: CASSLTLAGVPDTQYF. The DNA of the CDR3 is TGTGCCAGCAGCCTGACACTAGCGGGAGTTCCAGATACGCAGTATTTT.

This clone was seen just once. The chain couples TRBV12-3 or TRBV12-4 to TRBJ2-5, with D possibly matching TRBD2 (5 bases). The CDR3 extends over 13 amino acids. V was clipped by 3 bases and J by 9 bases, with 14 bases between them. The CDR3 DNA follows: TGTGCCAGCAGTTTTGGGAGTCGTTTGGCCCAGTACTTC. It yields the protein CASSFGSRLAQYF.

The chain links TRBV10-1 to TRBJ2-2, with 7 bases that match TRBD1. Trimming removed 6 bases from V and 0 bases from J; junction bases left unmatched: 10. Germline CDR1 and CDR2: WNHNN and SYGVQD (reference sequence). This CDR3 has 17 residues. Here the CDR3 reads CASSRGTAAPNTGELFF. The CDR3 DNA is TGCGCCAGCAGCCGAGGGACAGCCGCTCCGAACACCGGGGAGCTGTTTTTT.

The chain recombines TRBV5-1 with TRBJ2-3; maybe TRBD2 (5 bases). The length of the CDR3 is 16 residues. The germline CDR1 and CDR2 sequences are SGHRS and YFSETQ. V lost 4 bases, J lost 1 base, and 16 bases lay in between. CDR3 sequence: CASSPGVAAGTDTQYF. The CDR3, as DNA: TGCGCCAGCAGCCCCGGGGTTGCGGCTGGCACAGATACGCAGTATTTT.

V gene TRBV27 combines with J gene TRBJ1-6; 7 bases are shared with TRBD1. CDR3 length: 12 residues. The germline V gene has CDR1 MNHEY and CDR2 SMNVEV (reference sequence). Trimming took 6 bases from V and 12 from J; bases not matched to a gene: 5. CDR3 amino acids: CASRQGPGPLHF. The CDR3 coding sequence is TGTGCCAGCAGACAGGGGCCGGGACCCCTCCACTTT.

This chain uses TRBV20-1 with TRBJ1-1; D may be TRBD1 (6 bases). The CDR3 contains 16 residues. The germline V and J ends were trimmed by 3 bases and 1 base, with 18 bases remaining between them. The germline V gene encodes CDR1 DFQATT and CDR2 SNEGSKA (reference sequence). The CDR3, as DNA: TGCAGTGCTAGTGGGGGGGGCGGGAGCTGGAACACTGAAGCTTTCTTT. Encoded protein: CSASGGGGSWNTEAFF.

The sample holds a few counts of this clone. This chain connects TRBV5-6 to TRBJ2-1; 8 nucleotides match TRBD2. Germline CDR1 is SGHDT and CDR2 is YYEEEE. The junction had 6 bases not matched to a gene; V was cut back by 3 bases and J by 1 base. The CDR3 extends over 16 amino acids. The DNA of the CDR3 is TGTGCCAGCAGCTGGAGCGGGAGTAGATCCTACAATGAGCAGTTCTTC. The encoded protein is CASSWSGSRSYNEQFF.

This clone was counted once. The CDR3 DNA reads TGTGCCAGCAGCGTCCAGGGGCGATGGCAAGAGACCCAGTACTTC. As protein: CASSVQGRWQETQYF. The rearrangement joins TRBV9 to TRBJ2-5; TRBD1 is a possible D gene (6 bases). The germline gives CDR1 SGDLS, CDR2 YYNGEE. The CDR3 consists of 15 residues. V lost 2 bases and J 2 bases, leaving 13 bases between the germline ends. Full variable domain (rest looked up from reference TRBV9 and TRBJ2-5): DSGVTQTPKHLITATGQRVTLRCSPRSGDLSVYWYQQSLDQGLQFLIQYYNGEERAKGNILERFSAQQFPDLHSELNLSSLELGDSALYFCASSVQGRWQETQYFGPGTRLLVL.

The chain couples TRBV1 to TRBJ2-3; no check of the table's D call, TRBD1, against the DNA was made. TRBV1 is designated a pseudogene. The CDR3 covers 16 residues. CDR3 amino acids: CTSSPSQGRRTDTQYF. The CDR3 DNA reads TGCACCAGCAGCCCGTCTCAGGGGCGTCGCACAGATACGCAGTATTTT.

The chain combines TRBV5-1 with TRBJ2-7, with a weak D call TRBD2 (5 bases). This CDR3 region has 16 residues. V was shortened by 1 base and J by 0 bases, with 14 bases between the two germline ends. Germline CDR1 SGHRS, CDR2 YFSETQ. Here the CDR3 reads CASSLYGKGSSYEQYF. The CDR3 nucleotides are TGCGCCAGCAGCTTGTACGGGAAGGGTAGCTCCTACGAGCAGTACTTC.

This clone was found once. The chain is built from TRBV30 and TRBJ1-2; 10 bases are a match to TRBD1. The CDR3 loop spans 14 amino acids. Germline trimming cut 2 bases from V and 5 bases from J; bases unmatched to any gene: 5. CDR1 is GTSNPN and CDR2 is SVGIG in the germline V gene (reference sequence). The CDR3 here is CAWSRSGQGYGYTF. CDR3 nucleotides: TGTGCCTGGAGTCGCTCGGGACAGGGGTATGGCTACACCTTC.

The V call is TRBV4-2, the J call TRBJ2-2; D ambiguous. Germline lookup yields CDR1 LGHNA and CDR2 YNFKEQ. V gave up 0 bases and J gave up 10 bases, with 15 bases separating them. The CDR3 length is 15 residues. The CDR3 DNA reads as TGTGCCAGCAGCCAAGATACCCGGTTTGTTGCGGAGCTGTTTTTT. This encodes CASSQDTRFVAELFF.

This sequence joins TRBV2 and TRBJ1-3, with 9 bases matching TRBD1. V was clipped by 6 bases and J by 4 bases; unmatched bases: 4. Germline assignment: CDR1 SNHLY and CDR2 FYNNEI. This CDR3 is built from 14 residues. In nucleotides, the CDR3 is TGTGCCAGCAGAGGGACAGGGCCGGGAAACACCATATATTTT. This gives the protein CASRGTGPGNTIYF.

The CDR3, as DNA: TGTGCCAGCAGCCGTATGACAGGGAGCGAGACCCAGTACTTC. It is translated as CASSRMTGSETQYF. This chain uses TRBV3-1 (or the pseudogene TRBV3-2) with TRBJ2-5; the match to TRBD1 covers 7 bases. V dropped 4 bases and J dropped 5; count of bases not matched to a gene: 7. This CDR3 is 14 amino acids long. Germline loops: CDR1 LGHDT, CDR2 YNNKEL (reference sequence).

CDR3 loop: CASSQDGLAGGYNEQFF. The DNA of the CDR3 is TGCGCCAGCAGCCAAGATGGACTAGCGGGAGGATACAATGAGCAGTTCTTC. The rearrangement uses TRBV4-3 and TRBJ2-1, with 14 nucleotides matching TRBD2. V was pared by 0 bases and J by 4 bases, with 2 bases of the junction left unmatched. Per the germline V gene, CDR1 is LGHNA and CDR2 is YSLEER. This CDR3 spans 17 amino acids.

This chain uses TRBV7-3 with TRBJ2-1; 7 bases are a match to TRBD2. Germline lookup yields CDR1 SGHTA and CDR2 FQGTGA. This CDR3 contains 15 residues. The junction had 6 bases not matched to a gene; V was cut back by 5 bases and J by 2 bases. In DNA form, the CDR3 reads TGTGCCAGCAGCCCCACTAGCGAAACCTACAATGAGCAGTTCTTC. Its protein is CASSPTSETYNEQFF.

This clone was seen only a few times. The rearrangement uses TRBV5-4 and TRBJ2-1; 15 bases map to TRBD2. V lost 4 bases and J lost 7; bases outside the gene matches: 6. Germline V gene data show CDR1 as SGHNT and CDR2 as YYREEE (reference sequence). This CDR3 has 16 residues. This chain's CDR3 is CASSRTSGRAVNEQFF. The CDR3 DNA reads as TGTGCCAGCAGCCGGACTAGCGGGAGGGCCGTTAATGAGCAGTTCTTC.

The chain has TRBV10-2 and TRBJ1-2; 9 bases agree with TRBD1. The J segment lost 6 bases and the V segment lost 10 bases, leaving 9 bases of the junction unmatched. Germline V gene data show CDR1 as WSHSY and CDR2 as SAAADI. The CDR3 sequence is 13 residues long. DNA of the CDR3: TGCGCCACTTTGGACAGGGGAGTCGATGGCTACACCTTC. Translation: CATLDRGVDGYTF.

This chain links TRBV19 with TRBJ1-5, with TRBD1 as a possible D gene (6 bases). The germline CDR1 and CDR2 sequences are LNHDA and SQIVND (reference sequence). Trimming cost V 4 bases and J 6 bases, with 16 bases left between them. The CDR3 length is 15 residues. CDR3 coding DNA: TGTGCCAGTAGTAAGCTGGGTCCGACAGGTCAGCCCCAGCATTTT. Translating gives CASSKLGPTGQPQHF.

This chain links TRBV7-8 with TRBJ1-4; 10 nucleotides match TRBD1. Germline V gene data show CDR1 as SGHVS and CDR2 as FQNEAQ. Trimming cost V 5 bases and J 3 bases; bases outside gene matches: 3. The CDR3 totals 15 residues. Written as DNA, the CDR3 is TGTGCCAGCAGCCAGACAGGGGGCTCTAATGAAAAACTGTTTTTT. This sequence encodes CASSQTGGSNEKLFF.

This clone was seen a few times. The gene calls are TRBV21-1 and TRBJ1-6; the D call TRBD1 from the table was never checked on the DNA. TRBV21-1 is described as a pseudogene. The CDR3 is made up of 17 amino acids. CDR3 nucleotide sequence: TGTGCCAGCAGCAAAGGGATGGGGACAGACCTAAATTCACCCCTCCACTTT. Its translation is CASSKGMGTDLNSPLHF.

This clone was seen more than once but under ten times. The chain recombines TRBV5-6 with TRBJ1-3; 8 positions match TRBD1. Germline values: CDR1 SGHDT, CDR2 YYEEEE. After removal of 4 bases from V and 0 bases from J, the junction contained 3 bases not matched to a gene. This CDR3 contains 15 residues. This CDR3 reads CASSPTGGSGNTIYF. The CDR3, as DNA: TGTGCCAGCAGCCCAACAGGGGGCTCTGGAAACACCATATATTTT.

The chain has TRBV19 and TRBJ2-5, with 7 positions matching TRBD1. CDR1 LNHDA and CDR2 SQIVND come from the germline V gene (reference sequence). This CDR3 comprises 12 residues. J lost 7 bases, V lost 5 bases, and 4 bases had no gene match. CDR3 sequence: CASSGTARTQYF. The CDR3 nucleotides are TGTGCCAGTAGTGGGACAGCCAGGACCCAGTACTTC.

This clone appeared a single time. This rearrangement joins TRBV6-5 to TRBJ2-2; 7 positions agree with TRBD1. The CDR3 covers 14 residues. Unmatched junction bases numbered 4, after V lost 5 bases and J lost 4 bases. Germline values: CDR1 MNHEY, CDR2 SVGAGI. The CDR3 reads CASSPQGITGELFF. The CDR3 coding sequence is TGTGCCAGCAGTCCACAGGGGATCACCGGGGAGCTGTTTTTT.